This TCR beta chain is from a study of vaccination effects on CD4 cells after COVID-19. With regard to this clone: Its antigen remains unidentified.

The CDR3 is 15 residues long. V shed 0 bases, J shed 3 bases, and the junction held 7 bases outside the gene matches. CDR1 and CDR2 (germline): GTSNPN, SVGIG (reference sequence). At the end of around eleven days of culture, CD4+ T cells were isolated. Participants were given two doses of BNT162b2 or mRNA-1273 vaccine. Measured with immunoSEQ multiplex PCR; TCRdb has only the in-frame clones, and not every one. The sample consists of tens of thousands of clones, 70% to 85% of them appearing once. The sequences come from CD4+ T cells from PBMCs cultured without peptide, collected after COVID-19 vaccination. This clonotype originated in a human donor who received a COVID-19 vaccine. This chain links TRBV30 with TRBJ2-5; 7 nucleotides align to TRBD2. The CDR3 DNA follows: TGTGCCTGGAGTGTATGGAGGACTAGAAAAGAGACCCAGTACTTC. This encodes CAWSVWRTRKETQYF.